This passage covers 31 T cell receptor beta chains from one sample sequenced in a study of control samples from healthy donors and cancer patients. The method was immunoSEQ multiplex PCR; TCRdb's version includes in-frame clones alone and lacks a portion of them. The table includes more than 95,000 clones, over 90% detected once. The specimen sequenced was blood. Receptors originate from a man between 18 and 35 years old in good health.

V is TRBV19 and J is TRBJ1-4, with D perhaps TRBD1 (5 bases). With 3 bases removed from V and 5 bases from J, the gap between germline ends came to 16 bases. Germline V gene sequence: CDR1 LNHDA, CDR2 SQIVND (reference sequence). This CDR3 region has 16 residues. CDR3 residues: CASSILSGSLNEKLFF. CDR3 DNA sequence: TGTGCCAGTAGTATTTTGTCAGGGTCACTCAATGAAAAACTGTTTTTT.

To note about this clone: Other DNA sequences from this sample encode an identical CDR3 as well. The V call is TRBV5-4, the J call TRBJ2-3; 10 positions match TRBD2. The germline gives CDR1 SGHNT, CDR2 YYREEE (reference sequence). The CDR3 is made up of 15 amino acids. The V and J ends lost 1 base and 4 bases, in that order; junction bases with no gene match: 3. DNA for the CDR3: TGTGCCAGCAGCTTGAGGCTAGCGGGAGCAGATACGCAGTATTTT. Its translation is CASSLRLAGADTQYF.

V and J are TRBV9 and TRBJ1-2, with D uncertain. Germline V lookup: CDR1 SGDLS, CDR2 YYNGEE. The CDR3 loop spans 12 amino acids. The germline V and J ends were trimmed by 7 bases and 4 bases, with 11 bases remaining between them. The chain's CDR3 is CASATGTYGYTF. In DNA form, the CDR3 reads TGTGCCAGCGCGACCGGAACCTATGGCTACACCTTC.

V is TRBV19 and J is TRBJ2-7; 7 nucleotides line up with TRBD2. V gave up 5 bases and J gave up 6 bases; unmatched junction bases: 13. CDR3 length: 15 amino acids. The V gene's germline CDR1 is LNHDA and CDR2 SQIVND (reference sequence). The CDR3 region is CASSPPGGPGGEQYF. DNA of the CDR3: TGTGCCAGTAGTCCACCGGGGGGACCGGGGGGCGAGCAGTACTTC.

The chain has TRBV4-1 and TRBJ1-5; D possibly corresponds to TRBD1 (5 bases). Trimming left V 2 bases short and J 1 base short, with 15 bases between. Germline assignment: CDR1 MGHRA and CDR2 YSYEKL. The CDR3 totals 17 residues. CDR3 region: CASSQMGTGGSNQPQHF. Written as DNA, the CDR3 is TGCGCCAGCAGCCAAATGGGGACGGGGGGAAGCAATCAGCCCCAGCATTTT.

This sequence joins TRBV14 and TRBJ2-7; 8 bases are a match to TRBD1. This CDR3 is built from 17 residues. Germline V gives CDR1 SGHDN, CDR2 FVKESK. V dropped 4 bases and J dropped 0; count of bases not matched to a gene: 11. The CDR3 sequence is CASSRRFAGQVSYEQYF. For the CDR3, the DNA is TGTGCCAGCAGCCGTAGATTCGCGGGACAGGTCTCCTACGAGCAGTACTTC. Full variable domain (remainder filled in from reference TRBV14 and TRBJ2-7): EAGVTQFPSHSVIEKGQTVTLRCDPISGHDNLYWYRRVMGKEIKFLLHFVKESKQDESGMPNNRFLAERTGGTYSTLKVQPAELEDSGVYFCASSRRFAGQVSYEQYFGPGTRLTVT.

This clone came up once. This chain links TRBV4-1 with TRBJ2-1; 7 bases fit TRBD2. The CDR3 sequence is 16 residues long. The V gene end was trimmed by 1 base and the J gene end by 0 bases; junction bases not matched to a gene: 3. CDR1 is MGHRA and CDR2 is YSYEKL in the germline V gene. In nucleotides, the CDR3 is TGCGCCAGCAGCCAAGTAGCGGGTAGCTCCTACAATGAGCAGTTCTTC. Translated, it gives CASSQVAGSSYNEQFF.

V usage is TRBV18 and J usage is TRBJ1-5, with D possibly being TRBD1 (5 bases). The V gene lost 3 bases and the J gene lost 4 bases, with 7 bases spanning the gap. The CDR3 extends over 13 amino acids. Germline V gene sequence: CDR1 KGHSH, CDR2 LQKENI. The DNA for the CDR3 is TGTGCCAGCTCACCGGGGGTTAATCAGCCCCAGCATTTT. It encodes CASSPGVNQPQHF. The whole variable domain, filled in from reference TRBV18 and TRBJ1-5, reads NAGVMQNPRHLVRRRGQEARLRCSPMKGHSHVYWYRQLPEEGLKFMVYLQKENIIDESGMPKERFSAEFPKEGPSILRIQQVVRGDSAAYFCASSPGVNQPQHFGDGTRLSIL.

The V call is TRBV9, the J call TRBJ2-7, with TRBD1 matching over 8 bases. This CDR3 comprises 14 residues. Germline loops: CDR1 SGDLS, CDR2 YYNGEE. Germline trimming cut 4 bases from V and 5 bases from J; bases unmatched to any gene: 8. CDR3 coding DNA: TGTGCCAGCAGCTTGCGGACAGGGCGCGACGAGCAGTACTTC. Translating gives CASSLRTGRDEQYF.

CDR3 in amino acids: CASRAGGYTF. The CDR3 region has the DNA TGTGCCAGCCGGGCAGGTGGCTACACCTTC. The chain combines TRBV19 with TRBJ1-2; no clear D gene. V was shortened by 9 bases and J by 7 bases, with 9 bases between the two germline ends. The germline CDR1 and CDR2 sequences are LNHDA and SQIVND (reference sequence). CDR3 length: 10 amino acids.

This sequence joins TRBV5-3 and TRBJ1-1; 9 positions match TRBD1. TRBV5-3 qualifies as an ORF whose function is uncertain. The CDR3 runs to 13 residues. J gave up 6 bases and V 4 bases, and 4 bases lay outside the gene matches. Here the CDR3 DNA reads TGTGCCAGAAGCCCAGGACAGGGGTCTGAAGCTTTCTTT. Residues: CARSPGQGSEAFF.

This chain joins TRBV10-3 and TRBJ1-2; tentatively, D is TRBD1 (6 bases). From germline, CDR1 is ENHRY and CDR2 SYGVKD. V lost 0 bases to trimming and J lost 2 bases, with 16 bases between them. The CDR3 is 17 residues long. Here the CDR3 DNA reads TGTGCCATCAGTGAGTCGGCAGGGGAGGAAGAGAACTATGGCTACACCTTC. Translation gives CAISESAGEEENYGYTF.

V gene TRBV18 combines with J gene TRBJ2-7, with TRBD1 matching over 9 bases. V lost 4 bases to trimming and J lost 6 bases; unmatched junction nucleotides: 10. The length of the CDR3 is 15 residues. From germline, CDR1 is KGHSH and CDR2 LQKENI. CDR3 in DNA: TGTGCCAGCTCACTGGGGACAGGGACCTCATCCGAGCAGTACTTC. Translated: CASSLGTGTSSEQYF.

This sequence joins TRBV27 and TRBJ1-2; possible D gene TRBD1, 5 bases. Germline V gene sequence: CDR1 MNHEY, CDR2 SMNVEV (reference sequence). The CDR3 contains 12 residues. V lost 3 bases to trimming and J lost 6 bases, with 8 bases between them. The CDR3 nucleotides are TGTGCCAGCAGTTTGGCAGGGAATGGCTACACCTTC. The encoded protein is CASSLAGNGYTF.

The V and J genes are TRBV4-1 and TRBJ2-1, with 8 bases fitting TRBD2. Germline CDR1 reads MGHRA; CDR2 reads YSYEKL. Unmatched junction bases numbered 4, after V lost 0 bases and J lost 0 bases. The CDR3 contains 17 residues. Written as DNA, the CDR3 is TGCGCCAGCAGCCAAGATCGGGGGGGAAGCTCCTACAATGAGCAGTTCTTC. Translated, it gives CASSQDRGGSSYNEQFF.

This chain uses TRBV2 with TRBJ2-7, with D maybe TRBD2 (5 bases). CDR3 length: 15 amino acids. The germline V gene encodes CDR1 SNHLY and CDR2 FYNNEI. The V end was cut by 0 bases, the J end by 6 bases, with 15 bases between. CDR3 sequence (DNA): TGTGCCAGCAGTGAAGCCAAGAGCGGAGGAGGCGAGCAGTACTTC. It encodes CASSEAKSGGGEQYF.

The rearrangement links TRBV6-2 or TRBV6-3 to TRBJ2-7; weak D call: TRBD1 (5 bases). The V and J ends lost 0 bases and 6 bases respectively, with 15 bases between them. Germline V lookup: CDR1 MNHEY, CDR2 SVGEGT. This CDR3 contains 15 residues. The CDR3 DNA reads TGTGCCAGCAGTTACTCGGGGCGCCCTTCGGTCGAGCAGTACTTC. Its translation: CASSYSGRPSVEQYF.

V usage is TRBV5-6 and J usage is TRBJ1-5, with D hard to call. Per germline, CDR1 SGHDT and CDR2 YYEEEE. Trimming removed 0 bases from V and 5 bases from J, with 9 bases in between. The CDR3 spans 14 residues. CDR3 bases: TGTGCCAGCAGCTTGGGTCAGACTTATCAGCCCCAGCATTTT. It yields the protein CASSLGQTYQPQHF. The whole variable domain, remainder taken from reference TRBV5-6 and TRBJ1-5, is DAGVTQSPTHLIKTRGQQVTLRCSPKSGHDTVSWYQQALGQGPQFIFQYYEEEERQRGNFPDRFSGHQFPNYSSELNVNALLLGDSALYLCASSLGQTYQPQHFGDGTRLSIL.

This CDR3 is CASSPPGQGGWTEAFF. As DNA, the CDR3 is TGTGCCAGCTCACCACCGGGACAGGGGGGATGGACTGAAGCTTTCTTT. The chain couples TRBV18 to TRBJ1-1; TRBD1 aligns across 11 bases. The CDR3 length is 16 residues. Germline CDR1 reads KGHSH; CDR2 reads LQKENI. V lost 0 bases and J lost 5; bases outside the gene matches: 5.

The rearrangement joins TRBV30 to TRBJ1-5, with D unresolved. The CDR3 consists of 13 residues. The V end was cut by 0 bases, the J end by 6 bases, with 9 bases between. Germline values: CDR1 GTSNPN, CDR2 SVGIG (reference sequence). CDR3 nucleotides: TGTGCCTGGAGTGTACAGACTGGTCAGCCCCAGCATTTT. Its protein product is CAWSVQTGQPQHF.

The V gene is TRBV5-5, the J gene TRBJ1-1; 9 bases agree with TRBD1. V was clipped by 3 bases and J by 0 bases; unmatched bases: 6. This CDR3 is built from 16 residues. Germline values: CDR1 SGHKS, CDR2 YYEKEE (reference sequence). The CDR3, as DNA: TGTGCCAGCAGCTCCCGGGACAGGGCCTTGAACACTGAAGCTTTCTTT. Its protein product is CASSSRDRALNTEAFF.

The chain recombines TRBV5-6 with TRBJ1-1, with D perhaps matching TRBD1 (5 bases). The CDR3 has 12 amino acids. Trimming removed 3 bases at V and 4 bases at J, with 7 bases between. The germline V gene has CDR1 SGHDT and CDR2 YYEEEE. The CDR3 region has the DNA TGTGCCAGCAGCTGGGGGGGCACTGAAGCTTTCTTT. Its translation: CASSWGGTEAFF.

V is TRBV20-1 and J is TRBJ1-2, with D unclear. CDR3 length: 11 amino acids. In germline, CDR1 is DFQATT, CDR2 SNEGSKA (reference sequence). V was cut by 4 bases and J by 3 bases, with 6 bases left in between. The CDR3 sequence: CSATGDYGYTF. CDR3 in DNA: TGCAGTGCTACCGGGGACTATGGCTACACCTTC.

The chain carries TRBV6-2 or TRBV6-3 and TRBJ1-2, with D hard to call. The CDR3 spans 15 residues. Germline lookup yields CDR1 MNHEY and CDR2 SVGEGT. Trimming cost V 2 bases and J 1 base, with 11 bases left between them. The CDR3 protein is CASSYNTVINYGYTF. The CDR3 DNA is TGTGCCAGCAGTTACAACACAGTAATTAACTATGGCTACACCTTC.

The rearrangement uses TRBV9 and TRBJ1-2, with no clear D. This CDR3 is 16 amino acids long. Between the trimmed V and J ends, which lost 0 bases and 8 bases, there was a span of 20 bases. CDR1 SGDLS and CDR2 YYNGEE come from the germline V gene. CDR3 nucleotide sequence: TGTGCCAGCAGCGTAGCCCGGAACGATGGAGTGGGGGGCTACACCTTC. This codes for CASSVARNDGVGGYTF.

The chain has TRBV11-2 and TRBJ1-1; possible D gene TRBD1, 5 bases. Trimming took off 5 bases at V and 0 bases at J, with 16 bases between the two ends. This CDR3 has 16 residues. Germline V gives CDR1 SGHAT, CDR2 FQNNGV. CDR3 protein: CASSRTDRTMNTEAFF. CDR3 DNA: TGTGCCAGCAGCCGAACAGACAGAACCATGAACACTGAAGCTTTCTTT.

This clone was observed a single time. J is TRBJ2-4 and V is TRBV7-9; D possibly matches TRBD1 or TRBD2 (6 bases each). CDR1 and CDR2 (germline): SEHNR, FQNEAQ (reference sequence). This CDR3 spans 18 amino acids. Trimming took 4 bases from V and 2 from J, leaving 21 bases between them. The CDR3 here is CASSSRGEGGPTKNIQYF. The CDR3 coding sequence is TGTGCCAGCAGCTCTAGGGGTGAAGGGGGGCCGACCAAAAACATTCAGTACTTC.

The chain recombines TRBV7-3 with TRBJ1-1; a weak D match, TRBD1 (6 bases). Deletions cut 4 bases from V and 0 bases from J, with 24 bases between. This CDR3 spans 19 amino acids. The germline V gene has CDR1 SGHTA and CDR2 FQGTGA. The CDR3 sequence: CASSYGISYRQAMNTEAFF. In nucleotides, the CDR3 is TGTGCCAGCAGCTACGGGATATCATACAGACAGGCCATGAACACTGAAGCTTTCTTT.

The CDR3 loop reads CASSPRLASTDTQYF. In nucleotides, the CDR3 is TGTGCCAGCTCACCACGACTAGCGAGCACAGATACGCAGTATTTT. The rearrangement joins TRBV18 to TRBJ2-3; 8 nucleotides line up with TRBD2. CDR3 length: 15 amino acids. Germline trimming cut 1 base from V and 0 bases from J; bases unmatched to any gene: 0. In germline, CDR1 is KGHSH, CDR2 LQKENI. The full variable domain, with the rest looked up from reference TRBV18 and TRBJ2-3, is NAGVMQNPRHLVRRRGQEARLRCSPMKGHSHVYWYRQLPEEGLKFMVYLQKENIIDESGMPKERFSAEFPKEGPSILRIQQVVRGDSAAYFCASSPRLASTDTQYFGPGTRLTVL.

V is TRBV29-1 and J is TRBJ2-2; tentatively, D is TRBD1 or TRBD2 (6 bases each). Trimming pared 7 bases from V and 3 bases from J, leaving 9 bases between. CDR3 size: 12 residues. CDR1 and CDR2 (germline): SQVTM, ANQGSEA. The CDR3 spells CSGGADTGELFF. DNA for the CDR3: TGCAGCGGGGGGGCCGACACCGGGGAGCTGTTTTTT.

The V and J genes are TRBV5-6 and TRBJ1-1; D is ambiguous. The CDR3 totals 14 residues. CDR1 is SGHDT and CDR2 is YYEEEE in the germline V gene. Trimming took 0 bases from V and 0 from J, leaving 6 bases between them. DNA for the CDR3: TGTGCCAGCAGCTTGGGGCCGATGAACACTGAAGCTTTCTTT. Amino acids: CASSLGPMNTEAFF.